This TCR beta chain comes out of a study of shared clonotypes between healthy human individuals (TCRdb year 2020). Broadly, across the study: Three men and two women, aged 18 to 49 years, made up the cohort. For each donor, CD4 naive and CD4 memory were each given three plates, CD8 naive was given two plates, and CD8 memory was given one plate. Each donor's leukapheresis produced roughly between about 0.85 and 10 billion PBMCs. To increase sequencing depth and limit assay-specific biases, TCR repertoire library preparation and sequencing were carried out by different laboratories using diverse techniques. To estimate repertoire size and how much clonotypes are shared between individuals, the study performed deep sequencing of blood TCR repertoires from 4 to 6 healthy adults.

This clone appeared a single time. Its antigen remains unidentified. Per-base qualities were not stored, and no clone one base away is much larger. Using the deep immunoSEQ assay, multiplex PCR amplified TCR CDR3 regions from genomic DNA. For each cell subset, the extracted genomic DNA was distributed evenly across all wells of several immunoSEQ 96-well plates, and each plate served as one replicate. Each replicate PCR for sorted subsets received roughly 200 ng genomic DNA, equal to roughly 33,000 T cell genomes. Purified libraries were quantified with a Qubit 3.0 fluorometer, sized on a Bioanalyzer 2100, and re-quantified with the KAPA Library Quantification kit. A separate single-read 150-cycle Illumina NextSeq 550 flow cell was used to sequence each immunoSEQ 96-well plate. The published analysis was carried out like this. Because the immunoSEQ output held only junctional sequences and lacked quality scores, the filtering could not match the filtering applied to full-length reads. Sequences were annotated with PyIR, a Python wrapper for IgBLAST v1.9, and V/J genes and CDR3 were assigned using IMGT germline references. Reads with weak V/J assignments (E-value above 1e-6), missing CDR3, stop codons, out-of-frame junctions, or ambiguous translated residues were removed. A V3J clonotype was defined by an identical inferred V gene, J gene, and CDR3 amino acid sequence. Percentage overlap between repertoires was calculated by dividing the number of shared unique clonotypes by the size of the smaller repertoire. RTK rarefaction, the Chao1 estimator, and Recon v2.1 estimates of unobserved clonotypes were used to assess repertoire richness. For all TCRbeta clonotypes obtained by the gDNA method from a few donors, generation probabilities were computed with OLGA. TCRdb's version of the immuneACCESS table is confined to in-frame rearrangements and falls short of the full clone set. An unresolved V gene accounts for under half of the shortfall where checked; the remainder is of unknown origin. V and J calls and clone size are copied from that table; D and trimming were computed from the DNA. For this sample the table gives roughly 1 million clones, of which around 78% were detected only once. Approximately 0.5% of the sample is held by the ten biggest clonotypes.

Study-wide findings and limitations: Only blood was sampled, and tissue TCR repertoires likely differ from those in blood. Pairwise subsampling led to the expectation that sequencing depth would affect the degree of clonotype sharing among donors. Clonotypes shared by all four sorted-subset donors showed higher generation probabilities than non-shared clonotypes. Incomplete sequencing was indicated by rarefaction of sorted-subset datasets, despite the large sequencing depth. Because the study included only a small number of donors, the genetic and exposure-history diversity represented was limited. When a few donors were compared, the shared fraction of clonotypes was 5% to 6.5% for naive CD4, over 3% for naive CD8, about 2.5% for memory CD4, and about 0.36% for memory CD8. Estimated clonotype richness was generally larger for naive than for memory subsets.

The donors were healthy, HIV-negative adults with no recently reported acute infections or vaccinations. All donors were Caucasian adults living in Nashville, Tennessee, USA. CD4+ T cells were enriched by magnetic negative selection; naive cells were then positively selected on CD45RA, and the negative fraction formed the memory subset. Blood was collected by leukapheresis, and PBMCs were isolated by Ficoll-Histopaque density gradient centrifugation and then cryopreserved in liquid nitrogen vapor phase. Analytical flow cytometry was used to check the purity and quantity of each magnetically sorted T cell population. Each sorted fraction had its genomic DNA isolated and then quantified by UV absorbance on a Nanodrop 2000c. The sequence was collected from a man aged 18 to 30 in good health. Some clones in this sample may be carry-over from other donors' samples. The sample taken for sequencing was memory CD4+ T cells from PBMCs. What the cell subset or site label conveys for this sample: CD45RA-negative fraction.

The CDR3 reads CASNTGGAGAPEWQYF. The DNA is TGTGCCAGCAACACTGGTGGGGCAGGGGCCCCCGAATGGCAGTACTTC. The rearrangement joined TRBV5-6 to TRBJ2-7, with TRBD1 as a weak D call on 6 bases. Trimming costs V 6 bases and J 9 bases, and their ends lie 28 bases apart. As encoded in the germline V gene, CDR1 is SGHDT while CDR2 is YYEEEE. Measured from the cysteine to the phenylalanine, the CDR3 is 16 residues long. The DNA shown is the 48-base CDR3, in frame from base 1.